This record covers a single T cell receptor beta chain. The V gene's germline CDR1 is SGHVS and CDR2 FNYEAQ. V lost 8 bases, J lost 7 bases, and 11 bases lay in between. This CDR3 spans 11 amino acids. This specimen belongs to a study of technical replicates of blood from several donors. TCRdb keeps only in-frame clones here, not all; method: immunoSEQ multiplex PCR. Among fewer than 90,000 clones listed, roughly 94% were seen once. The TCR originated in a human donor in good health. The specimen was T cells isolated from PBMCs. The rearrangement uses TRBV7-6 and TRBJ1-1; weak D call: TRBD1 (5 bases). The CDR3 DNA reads TGTGCCAGCGGTGACAGTCTTGAAGCTTTCTTT. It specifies CASGDSLEAFF.